The source of this TCR beta chain is a study of identical twins. In its sample, this clonotype was seen many times. No antigen is known for it. After template switching added a universal primer site, the resulting cDNA carried unique molecular identifiers. One entry per CDR3 protein, called by TCRdb with MiXCR from the 5' RACE reads. The sample consists of approximately 140,000 distinct CDR3 sequences, around 3.6% of them appearing once. Only healthy Caucasians were included as donors. Regarding the study as a whole: Models underestimated TCR alpha sharing (out-of-frame) in monozygotic twins.

This CDR3 spans 13 amino acids. Germline V gene lookup returns CDR1 LGHNA and CDR2 YSLEER. Unmatched junction bases numbered 2, after V lost 5 bases and J lost 6 bases. Sequencing used memory T cells sorted from blood. This TCR came from a man aged 18-30 years in good health. V usage is TRBV4-3 and J usage is TRBJ1-1; 11 bases line up with TRBD1. The CDR3 spells CASSRGQGAEAFF. CDR3 DNA: TGCGCCAGCAGCAGGGGACAGGGGGCTGAAGCTTTCTTT.